A selection of T cell receptor beta chains follows, all from one sample in a study of CD8 T cells in Susac syndrome. TCRdb called the immunoSEQ multiplex PCR reads again in MiXCR, with one record for every CDR3 protein. The sample carries about 89,000 distinct CDR3 sequences, 90% to 95% recorded once. Material for sequencing was CD8+ T cells from PBMCs. Source of these receptors: a human donor in good health. CDR3s include the opening cysteine and the closing phenylalanine or tryptophan. A D gene is named only where the DNA matches it firmly. Clone size, where shown, is once, few, many, or a class for clones that have expanded.

TRBJ1-1 TRBV6-5 - - TGTGCCAGCAGTTCCGTAGGGGTTGGCAACACTGAAGCTTTCTTT CASSSVGVGNTEAFF
TRBJ1-3 TRBV20-1 TRBD1 - TGCAGTGCTTGGGACAGGGGTAGAAACACCATATATTTT CSAWDRGRNTIYF
TRBJ2-3 TRBV3-1 - - TGTGCCAGCAGCCAGTGGGGGGATACGCAGTATTTT CASSQWGDTQYF
TRBJ1-3 TRBV9 - few TGTGCCAGCAGCGTAACAGGGACTGGAAACACCATATATTTT CASSVTGTGNTIYF
TRBJ2-3 TRBV23-1 TRBD2 - TGCGCCAGCAGGAAGGGATCCGGGACTAGCGGGGGGGATACGCAGTATTTT CASRKGSGTSGGDTQYF
TRBJ2-3 TRBV7-8 TRBD2 - TGTGCCAGCAGGTCCACTAGCGGGAGCACAGATACGCAGTATTTT CASRSTSGSTDTQYF
TRBJ1-6 TRBV6-2/TRBV6-3 - - TGTGCCAGCAGTTACAGGGAAAGCTCCTATAATTCACCCCTCCACTTT CASSYRESSYNSPLHF
TRBJ2-3 TRBV4-1 - - TGCGCCAGCAGCCCTCGGCAGTCCCAGTTCGCGGATACGCAGTATTTT CASSPRQSQFADTQYF
TRBJ1-6 TRBV29-1 - - TGCAGCGTTCAGGACAGCTATAATTCACCCCTCCACTTT CSVQDSYNSPLHF
TRBJ1-1 TRBV7-9 - - TGTGCCAGCAGCTTATCTCAGATGGCTTTCTTT CASSLSQMAFF
TRBJ2-7 TRBV19 - - TGTGCCAGTAGTACGATTACAGGGATCTACGAGCAGTACTTC CASSTITGIYEQYF
TRBJ2-5 TRBV3-1 TRBD1 - TGTGCCAGCAGCCAACCGCCGGGACAGGGACAAGAGACCCAGTACTTC CASSQPPGQGQETQYF
TRBJ2-1 TRBV9 - - TGTGCCAGCAGCGCCCCTGTGGGCCTCAATGAGCAGTTCTTC CASSAPVGLNEQFF
TRBJ1-1 TRBV9 - - TGTGCCAGCAGCGCGGAGGGACCCGAAGCTTTCTTT CASSAEGPEAFF
TRBJ2-4 TRBV25-1 - - TGTGCCAGCAGCTTACCGGAAAAAGGAAACATTCAGTACTTC CASSLPEKGNIQYF
TRBJ2-7 TRBV6-2/TRBV6-3 - - TGTGCCAGCAGTTACTCACCGGGACAATCCTCCTACGAGCAGTACTTC CASSYSPGQSSYEQYF
TRBJ2-3 TRBV3-1 - - TGTGCCAGCAGCCAGACGGGAGCAGGCGCTAGCACAGATACGCAGTATTTT CASSQTGAGASTDTQYF
TRBJ1-1 TRBV6-2/TRBV6-3 - - TGTGCCAGCAGTCGGACGTTGAACACTGAAGCTTTCTTT CASSRTLNTEAFF
TRBJ2-1 TRBV3-1 - - TGTGCCAGCAGCTGGGGCGGTGGGAGCTCCTACAATGAGCAGTTCTTC CASSWGGGSSYNEQFF
TRBJ2-7 TRBV20-1 - once TGCAGTGCTAGAGACCGAATGTATTACGAGCAGTACTTC CSARDRMYYEQYF
TRBJ2-7 TRBV7-2 TRBD2 - TGTGCCAGCAGCCACACCGGGGGGTCCTACGAGCAGTACTTC CASSHTGGSYEQYF
TRBJ1-2 TRBV27 - - TGTGCCAGCAGTTCCGACAACTATGGCTACACCTTC CASSSDNYGYTF
TRBJ1-1 TRBV7-9 - - TGTGCCAGCAGGAAGGAGAGACCTGAAGCTTTCTTT CASRKERPEAFF
TRBJ2-6 TRBV11-2 TRBD1 once TGTGCCAGCAGCTCAGCCGGGACAGGGGTTGGCGTCCTGACTTTC CASSSAGTGVGVLTF
TRBJ2-5 TRBV9 TRBD2 - TGTGCCAGCAGCCCTTGGACTAGCGGGGTCCAAGAGACCCAGTACTTC CASSPWTSGVQETQYF
TRBJ2-4 TRBV9 TRBD2 - TGTGCCAGCAGCACGAGCGGGGGAGGTGGGAACATTCAGTACTTC CASSTSGGGGNIQYF
TRBJ2-3 TRBV5-4 - - TGTGCCAGCAGCTCGTTTGGGGCCACAGATACGCAGTATTTT CASSSFGATDTQYF
TRBJ1-4 TRBV29-1 TRBD1 once TGCAGCGTCCCGCCTTACAGGGGTACTAATGAAAAACTGTTTTTT CSVPPYRGTNEKLFF
TRBJ2-7 TRBV4-1 TRBD1 - TGCGCCAGCAGCTACAGGGACAGATCCTACGAGCAGTACTTC CASSYRDRSYEQYF
TRBJ2-3 TRBV2 TRBD1 - TGTGCCAGCAGATCGGGACAGCGCACAGATACGCAGTATTTT CASRSGQRTDTQYF
TRBJ2-5 TRBV12-3/TRBV12-4 - - TGTGCCAGCAGCCCAGGGAAGGGCCAGGAGACCCAGTACTTC CASSPGKGQETQYF
TRBJ1-2 TRBV27 - - TGTGCCAGCAGTCTCTCGGGAGGGGCCGGCTACACCTTC CASSLSGGAGYTF
TRBJ1-1 TRBV7-9 - - TGTGCCAGCAGCCCAGCTCTGGGGTGGACTGAAGCTTTCTTT CASSPALGWTEAFF
TRBJ2-1 TRBV6-5 TRBD1 - TGTGCCAGCAGAACAAACAGGGGGGCCTACAATGAGCAGTTCTTC CASRTNRGAYNEQFF
TRBJ2-3 TRBV12-3/TRBV12-4 TRBD1 - TGTGCCAGCAGCCTAGGGGGCTCGCAGTATTTT CASSLGGSQYF
TRBJ1-2 TRBV6-4 - - TGTGCCAGCAGTGACAAACAGGACAAGAACTATGGCTACACCTTC CASSDKQDKNYGYTF
TRBJ1-3 TRBV12-3/TRBV12-4 - - TGTGCCAGCATCTCCCTTTATCCTTCTGGAAACACCATATATTTT CASISLYPSGNTIYF
TRBJ1-2 TRBV7-2 - - TGTGCCAGCAGCTTAGAGCGGGGCTACACCTTC CASSLERGYTF
TRBJ1-4 TRBV12-3/TRBV12-4 TRBD1 - TGTGCCAGCACCACCGGACAGGCAACTAATGAAAAACTGTTTTTT CASTTGQATNEKLFF
TRBJ1-2 TRBV20-1 - - TGCAGTGCTAGAGATATTGGGGGTGATTTCTCCGACTATGGCTACACCTTC CSARDIGGDFSDYGYTF
TRBJ2-7 TRBV7-9 TRBD1 - TGTGCCAGCAGCTTGATGGGACAGGGTCCCCACGAGCAGTACTTC CASSLMGQGPHEQYF
TRBJ2-3 TRBV3-1 - once TGTGCCAGCAGCCAAGATTACCCGAATACGCAGTATTTT CASSQDYPNTQYF
TRBJ2-3 TRBV19 - - TGTGCCTCCAGGGCAGCGCCTTACACAGATACGCAGTATTTT CASRAAPYTDTQYF
TRBJ2-1 TRBV3-1 - - TGTGCCAGCAGCCAAGATGTCTTAAGGAATGAGCAGTTCTTC CASSQDVLRNEQFF
TRBJ1-1 TRBV27 TRBD1 - TGTGCCAGCAGCTCGACAGGGGGCTTGGAAGCTTTCTTT CASSSTGGLEAFF
TRBJ2-7 TRBV20-1 - - TGCAGTGCTAGACAGGGGGGAACTTACGAGCAGTACTTC CSARQGGTYEQYF
TRBJ1-1 TRBV12-3/TRBV12-4 - - TGTGCCAGCAGTTTCTTGGACACTGAAGCTTTCTTT CASSFLDTEAFF
TRBJ1-2 TRBV5-6 - - TGTGCCAGCACCCTGGCAGAGTCCTTTAGAACCTTC CASTLAESFRTF
TRBJ1-1 TRBV18 - - TGTGCCAGCTCCAGGACAGTACAGATGAACACTGAAGCTTTCTTT CASSRTVQMNTEAFF
TRBJ2-5 TRBV4-2 - once TGTGCCAGCACCTCCGGCGGGGCAAGAGGAGAGACCCAGTACTTC CASTSGGARGETQYF
TRBJ1-2 TRBV29-1 - - TGCAGCGTTGATGGCTACACCTTC CSVDGYTF
TRBJ2-1 TRBV12-3/TRBV12-4 TRBD2 - TGTGCCAGCAGGTCTAGCGGGGGGGTTTACAATGAGCAGTTCTTC CASRSSGGVYNEQFF